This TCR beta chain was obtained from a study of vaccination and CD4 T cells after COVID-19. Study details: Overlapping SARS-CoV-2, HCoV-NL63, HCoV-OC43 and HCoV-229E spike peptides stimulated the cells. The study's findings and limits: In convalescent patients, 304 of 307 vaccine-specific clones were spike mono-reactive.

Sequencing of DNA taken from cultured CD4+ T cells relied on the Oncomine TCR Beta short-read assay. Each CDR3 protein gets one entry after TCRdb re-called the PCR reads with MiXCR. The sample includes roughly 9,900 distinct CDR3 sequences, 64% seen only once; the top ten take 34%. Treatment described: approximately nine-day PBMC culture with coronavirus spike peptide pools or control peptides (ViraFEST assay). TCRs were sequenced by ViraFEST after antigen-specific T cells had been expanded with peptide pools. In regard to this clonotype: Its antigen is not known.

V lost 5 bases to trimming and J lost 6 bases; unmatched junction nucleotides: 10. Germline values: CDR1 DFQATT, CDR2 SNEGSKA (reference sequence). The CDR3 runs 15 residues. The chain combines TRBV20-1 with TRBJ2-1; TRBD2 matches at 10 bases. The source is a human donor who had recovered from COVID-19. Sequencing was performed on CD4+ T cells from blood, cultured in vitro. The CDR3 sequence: CSAGPRLAGVNEQFF. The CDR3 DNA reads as TGCAGTGCTGGCCCACGGCTAGCGGGGGTCAATGAGCAGTTCTTC.